The rows below give T cell receptor beta chains drawn from one sample of a study of blood T cells in healthy people across ages. TCRdb processed the 5' RACE reads anew with MiXCR; each CDR3 protein has one entry. The profile shows 1.5 million to 2 million distinct CDR3 sequences, about 32% of them singletons. What was sequenced was blood. Source of these receptors: a woman between 25 and 40 years old in good health. CDR3s include the opening cysteine and the closing phenylalanine or tryptophan. D genes are given only for firm matches. Rows may omit the clone size; those that give it use once, few, many or a size class.

>TRBJ2-7|-|TRBV27|TRBD2
TGTGCCAGCAGGATCGCCGGGGGGGACGAGCAGTACTTC
CASRIAGGDEQYF
>TRBJ2-7|-|TRBV7-2|TRBD2
TGTGCCAGCAGCTCCTGGACTAGCGGGGCCCACGAGCAGTACTTC
CASSSWTSGAHEQYF
>TRBJ2-5|-|TRBV6-1|TRBD1
TGTGCCAGCGGGGGCGGACAGGAGTTTGAGGAGACCCAGTACTTC
CASGGGQEFEETQYF
>TRBJ1-4|few|TRBV3-1|-
TGTGCCAGCAGCACGCGGGGAACAACTAATGAAAAACTGTTTTTT
CASSTRGTTNEKLFF
>TRBJ2-3|-|TRBV30|-
TGTGCCTGGAGTTTTGGCGGTGGATTTTCGGATACGCAGTATTTT
CAWSFGGGFSDTQYF
>TRBJ1-2|-|TRBV5-1|-
TGCGCCAGCAGCTTGGGGGGGATTGTCGATGGCTACACCTTC
CASSLGGIVDGYTF
>TRBJ1-1|few|TRBV4-1|TRBD1
TGCGCCAGCACCCAGACAGGGCCTGCTTTCTTT
CASTQTGPAFF
>TRBJ2-7|few|TRBV7-2|-
TGTGCCAGCAGCTTAACCCCCGGGACACACTACTACGAGCAGTACTTC
CASSLTPGTHYYEQYF
>TRBJ2-6|-|TRBV11-2|-
TGTGCCAGCAGCGAGGGACACGTCTCTGGGGCCAACGTCCTGACTTTC
CASSEGHVSGANVLTF
>TRBJ1-6|few|TRBV27|-
TGTGCCAGCAGTTTTTCCCGATATAATTCACCCCTCCACTTT
CASSFSRYNSPLHF
>TRBJ1-6|-|TRBV20-1|-
TGCAGTGCTAGCCTGGGTGTGGGGGTATCCTATAATTCACCCCTCCACTTT
CSASLGVGVSYNSPLHF
>TRBJ1-6|once|TRBV3-1|TRBD1
TGTGCCAGCAGTCCTCACCCAGGGGGGTACTCACCCCTCCACTTT
CASSPHPGGYSPLHF
>TRBJ2-7|many|TRBV29-1|TRBD1
TGCAGCGCAGGGACAGGGGTTGGCGAGCAGTACTTC
CSAGTGVGEQYF
>TRBJ2-3|-|TRBV24-1|-
TGTGCCACCAGCCGGGACCGCCTCACAGATACGCAGTATTTT
CATSRDRLTDTQYF
>TRBJ1-5|few|TRBV28|-
TGTGCCAGCAGTCCTCAGGGTTATAGCAATCAGCCCCAGCATTTT
CASSPQGYSNQPQHF
>TRBJ2-7|many|TRBV27|TRBD2
TGTGCCAGCAGTTACGGGACTAGCGGGAGGTACGAGCAGTACTTC
CASSYGTSGRYEQYF
>TRBJ2-7|many|TRBV20-1|-
TGCAGTCCTTACCGGGACCTCTCGAACGAGCAGTACTTC
CSPYRDLSNEQYF
>TRBJ2-3|few|TRBV29-1|TRBD2
TGCAGCGTTGAAGAGGGGACTAGCGGGTTAAGGGAGACAGATACGCAGTATTTT
CSVEEGTSGLRETDTQYF
>TRBJ2-7|-|TRBV5-1|-
TGCGCCAGCAGCTTGGAGGTGGATTCCTACGAGCAGTACTTC
CASSLEVDSYEQYF
>TRBJ2-1|-|TRBV5-1|-
TGCGCCAGCAGCTTAAGTGGGGGGACGGAGGAGTTCTTC
CASSLSGGTEEFF
>TRBJ2-7|few|TRBV27|-
TGTGCCAGCGGTCGGACTGTCTCCTACGAGCAGTACTTC
CASGRTVSYEQYF
>TRBJ1-1|-|TRBV10-3|TRBD1
TGTGCCATCAGTGAGGGGAGGGACAGTGAAGCTTTCTTT
CAISEGRDSEAFF
>TRBJ2-5|few|TRBV20-1|TRBD2
TGCAGTGCTGTCATAACTAGCGGGACCGCGTACCAAGAGACCCAGTACTTC
CSAVITSGTAYQETQYF
>TRBJ2-3|-|TRBV3-1|TRBD2
TGTGCCAGCAGCCAAGATTTGGCTAGCGGGGTGAGCACAGATACGCAGTATTTT
CASSQDLASGVSTDTQYF
>TRBJ1-2|-|TRBV12-3/TRBV12-4|TRBD1
TGTGCCAGCAGTTTTGGCAGGGGGGAATCTGGCTACACCTTC
CASSFGRGESGYTF
>TRBJ2-7|many|TRBV20-1|-
TGCAGTGCTAGAGAGGGCGGATACGAGCAGTACTTC
CSAREGGYEQYF
>TRBJ2-1|many|TRBV4-1|-
TGCGCCAGCAGCCAAGGGGGTGGGGGACGGTCCTACAATGAGCAGTTCTTC
CASSQGGGGRSYNEQFF
>TRBJ1-1|-|TRBV28|-
TGTGCCAGCAAGATTAACACTGAAGCTTTCTTT
CASKINTEAFF
>TRBJ2-5|-|TRBV20-1|-
TGCAGTGCTCGTCCTGGGCCTGCTTCTGAGACCCAGTACTTC
CSARPGPASETQYF
>TRBJ1-6|many|TRBV7-3|-
TGTGCCAGCAGCCAACAGGGTATGGGGAATTCACCCCTCCACTTT
CASSQQGMGNSPLHF
>TRBJ2-1|few|TRBV4-1|-
TGCGCCAGCAGCCAAGTCTCCCGGGGGGCTGAGCAGTTCTTC
CASSQVSRGAEQFF
>TRBJ2-7|-|TRBV13|-
TGTGCCAGCAGTCGCACGTCGGGTATCGACGAGCAGTACTTC
CASSRTSGIDEQYF
>TRBJ2-7|many|TRBV20-1|TRBD2
TGCAGTGCTAGAGATCCGCGGGGGAGCTCCTACGAGCAGTACTTC
CSARDPRGSSYEQYF
>TRBJ2-3|-|TRBV5-4|TRBD1
TGTGCCAGCAGCTTGGCAGCCGGGACAGCAATCGATACGCAGTATTTT
CASSLAAGTAIDTQYF
>TRBJ1-1|-|TRBV7-2|-
TGTGCCAGCAGCACGTACCTCAGGGATACTGAAGCTTTCTTT
CASSTYLRDTEAFF
>TRBJ2-7|-|TRBV3-1|-
TGTGCCAGCAGCCAACATACAGGGAGCCACGAGCAGTACTTC
CASSQHTGSHEQYF
>TRBJ2-6|many|TRBV4-2|-
TGTGCCAGCAGCCAAGAAGACGGCTCTGGGGCCAACGTCCTGACTTTC
CASSQEDGSGANVLTF
>TRBJ2-7|-|TRBV14|-
TGTGCCAGCAGCCAAGCGGAGGGTATGGAGCAGTACTTC
CASSQAEGMEQYF
>TRBJ2-3|many|TRBV20-1|-
TGCAGTGCTAGACAGGGCGGGTCCTACACAGATACGCAGTATTTT
CSARQGGSYTDTQYF
>TRBJ2-1|once|TRBV12-3/TRBV12-4|-
TGTGCCAGCAGTCGAACAGGGACGGGTAGGCAGTTCTTC
CASSRTGTGRQFF
>TRBJ1-1|-|TRBV30|-
TGTGCCTGGAGTGTTGCATACACTGAAGCTTTCTTT
CAWSVAYTEAFF
>TRBJ2-7|-|TRBV28|-
TGTGCCAGCAGGCCTAGCGAGTTACCCTACGAGCAGTACTTC
CASRPSELPYEQYF
>TRBJ2-3|many|TRBV18|-
TGTGCCAGCTCCACCACAAGCGTGGATACGCAGTATTTT
CASSTTSVDTQYF
>TRBJ2-3|-|TRBV2|TRBD2
TGTGCCAGCAGGGGGAGGGACGGCGCAGATACGCAGTATTTT
CASRGRDGADTQYF
>TRBJ1-6|few|TRBV20-1|TRBD1
TGCAGTGTTAAGGGGGCCAGCAATTCACCCCTCCACTTT
CSVKGASNSPLHF
>TRBJ2-7|few|TRBV5-1|-
TGCGCCAGCAGCCCCGGGTACTCCTACGAGCAGTACTTC
CASSPGYSYEQYF
>TRBJ1-5|few|TRBV2|-
TGTGCCAGCAGGTCCCAGGGGAGCCAGCCCCAGCATTTT
CASRSQGSQPQHF
>TRBJ2-5|few|TRBV7-9|-
TGTGCCAGCAGCTTAGGCCGGGACACCGACCCATGGGAGCAGTACTTC
CASSLGRDTDPWEQYF
>TRBJ1-6|-|TRBV18|TRBD1
TGTGCCAGCTCAAGACAGGGTCCATCCTATAATTCACCCCTCCACTTT
CASSRQGPSYNSPLHF
>TRBJ2-7|few|TRBV28|-
TGTGCCAGGCCGCCGGAGCGGCATACTTTATCCTACGAGCAGTACTTC
CARPPERHTLSYEQYF
>TRBJ2-1|few|TRBV5-1|-
TGCGCCAGCAGCTTGACCCGGACAGAATTCGGCAATGAGCAGTTCTTC
CASSLTRTEFGNEQFF
>TRBJ1-4|-|TRBV4-1|-
TGCGCCAGCAGCCAACACCGGGTTACAACTAATGAAAAACTGTTTTTT
CASSQHRVTTNEKLFF
>TRBJ2-7|many|TRBV29-1|-
TGCAGCGTTGGACAGTACTCCTACGAGCAGTACTTC
CSVGQYSYEQYF
>TRBJ2-3|many|TRBV28|TRBD2
TGTGCCACGGCTGGGACTACGTTCACAGATACGCAGTATTTT
CATAGTTFTDTQYF